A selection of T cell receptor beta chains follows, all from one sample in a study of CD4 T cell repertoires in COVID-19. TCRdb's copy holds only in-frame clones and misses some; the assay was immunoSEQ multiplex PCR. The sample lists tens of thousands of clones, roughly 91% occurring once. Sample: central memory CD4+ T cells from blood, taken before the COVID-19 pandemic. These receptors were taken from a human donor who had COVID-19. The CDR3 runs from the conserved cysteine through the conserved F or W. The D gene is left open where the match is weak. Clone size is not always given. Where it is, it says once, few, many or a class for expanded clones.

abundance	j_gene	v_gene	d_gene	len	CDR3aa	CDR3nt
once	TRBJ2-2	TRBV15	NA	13	CATSRQYTGELFF	TGTGCCACCAGCAGACAATACACCGGGGAGCTGTTTTTT
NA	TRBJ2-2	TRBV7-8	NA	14	CASSLARGTGELFF	TGTGCCAGCAGCTTAGCCCGCGGCACCGGGGAGCTGTTTTTT
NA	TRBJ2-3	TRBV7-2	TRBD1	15	CASSRSGTGTDTQYF	TGTGCCAGCAGCAGATCCGGGACAGGGACAGATACGCAGTATTTT
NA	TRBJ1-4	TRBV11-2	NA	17	CASSPTRQTPTNEKLFF	TGTGCCAGCAGCCCGACCAGACAGACGCCAACTAATGAAAAACTGTTTTTT
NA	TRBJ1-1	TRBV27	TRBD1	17	CASSLGAYRGPNTEAFF	TGTGCCAGCAGTTTAGGGGCTTACAGGGGGCCGAACACTGAAGCTTTCTTT
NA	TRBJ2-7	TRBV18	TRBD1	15	CASSPRQGQYYEQYF	TGTGCCAGCTCACCCCGACAGGGGCAATACTACGAGCAGTACTTC
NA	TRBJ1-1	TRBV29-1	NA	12	CSVAGGPRWAFF	TGCAGCGTTGCCGGAGGACCGAGATGGGCTTTCTTT
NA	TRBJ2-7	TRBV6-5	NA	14	CASSSTPRGGEQYF	TGTGCCAGCAGTTCGACTCCGAGGGGGGGAGAGCAGTACTTC
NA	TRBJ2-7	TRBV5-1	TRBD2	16	CASSFGTSGTLREQYF	TGCGCCAGCAGCTTTGGGACTAGCGGAACCCTAAGGGAGCAGTACTTC
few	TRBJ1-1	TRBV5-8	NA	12	CATRLQGSEAFF	TGTGCCACCCGACTTCAGGGTTCGGAAGCTTTCTTT
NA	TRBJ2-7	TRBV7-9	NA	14	CASSLSGRSYEQYF	TGTGCCAGCAGCCTTTCGGGTCGCTCCTACGAGCAGTACTTC
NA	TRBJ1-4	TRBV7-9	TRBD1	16	CASSLIRDRGNEKLFF	TGTGCCAGCAGCTTAATACGGGACAGGGGCAATGAAAAACTGTTTTTT
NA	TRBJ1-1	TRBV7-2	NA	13	CASSSQMNTEAFF	TGTGCCAGCAGCTCGCAGATGAACACTGAAGCTTTCTTT
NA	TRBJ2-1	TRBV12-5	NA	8	CASGLTIF	TGTGCTAGTGGTCTAACCATCTTC
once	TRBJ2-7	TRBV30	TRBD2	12	CAWSWGGYEQYF	TGTGCCTGGAGTTGGGGGGGGTACGAGCAGTACTTC
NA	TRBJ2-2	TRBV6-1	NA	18	CASSAGRKGLLSIWELFF	TGTGCCAGCAGTGCCGGCCGGAAGGGGCTTCTGAGCATCTGGGAGCTGTTTTTT
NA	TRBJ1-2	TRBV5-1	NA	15	CASSLRQGTGYGYTF	TGCGCCAGCAGCTTGAGGCAGGGGACGGGCTATGGCTACACCTTC
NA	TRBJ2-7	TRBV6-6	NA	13	CASSYIPGGEQYF	TGTGCCAGCAGTTACATCCCTGGAGGCGAGCAGTACTTC
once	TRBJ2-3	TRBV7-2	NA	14	CASSLRVAPYTQYF	TGTGCCAGCAGCTTACGGGTAGCCCCATATACGCAGTATTTT
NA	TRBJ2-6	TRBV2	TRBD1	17	CASRGTGGRPGANVLTF	TGTGCCAGCAGGGGGACAGGGGGTAGACCTGGGGCCAACGTCCTGACTTTC
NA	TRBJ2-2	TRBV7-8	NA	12	CASSPVTGELFF	TGTGCCAGCAGCCCTGTTACCGGGGAGCTGTTTTTT
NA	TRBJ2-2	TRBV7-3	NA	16	CASSLNGGRDTGELFF	TGTGCCAGCAGCCTCAACGGGGGGCGGGACACCGGGGAGCTGTTTTTT